A selection of T cell receptor beta chains follows, all from one sample in a study of radiation and T cells in renal cell carcinoma. The assay was immunoSEQ multiplex PCR, and TCRdb's table has in-frame clones only and misses some. The sample consists of under 35,000 clones, more than 65% of them appearing once. Sample: blood, taken from a patient whose treatment included radiotherapy and nephrectomy. Receptors originate from a man aged 55 to 70 with renal cell carcinoma. Both conserved end residues are part of each CDR3. The order of the fields is D gene, J gene, V gene, clone size, CDR3 DNA, CDR3 protein. A D gene is named only where the DNA matches it firmly. Size values are once, few and many counts, or a class for expanded clones, and some rows have none.

D gene: TRBD2; J gene: TRBJ2-1; V gene: TRBV7-2; clone size: .; CDR3 DNA: TGTGCCAGCAGCTTTGGACTAGCGGGAGGTTTTGAGCAGTTCTTC; CDR3 protein: CASSFGLAGGFEQFF
D gene: TRBD2; J gene: TRBJ2-3; V gene: TRBV29-1; clone size: .; CDR3 DNA: TGCAGCGTTGATGGCCGGACTAGCGGGAGGCGCGATACGCAGTATTTT; CDR3 protein: CSVDGRTSGRRDTQYF
D gene: TRBD2; J gene: TRBJ2-4; V gene: TRBV2; clone size: .; CDR3 DNA: TGTGCCAGCAGTGATCTAGCGGGACGAGTAGCCAAAAACATTCAGTACTTC; CDR3 protein: CASSDLAGRVAKNIQYF
D gene: TRBD2; J gene: TRBJ2-1; V gene: TRBV7-2; clone size: .; CDR3 DNA: TGTGCCAGCAGCCCCGGACTAGCGGGGACCTACAATGAGCAGTTCTTC; CDR3 protein: CASSPGLAGTYNEQFF
D gene: .; J gene: TRBJ2-7; V gene: TRBV5-1; clone size: .; CDR3 DNA: TGCGCCAGCAGCGCCGGGCAGGGGATTCTTTACGAGCAGTACTTC; CDR3 protein: CASSAGQGILYEQYF
D gene: .; J gene: TRBJ2-5; V gene: TRBV21-1; clone size: .; CDR3 DNA: TGTGCCAGCAGCAAAGAGGGCGAGACCCAGTACTTC; CDR3 protein: CASSKEGETQYF
D gene: TRBD1; J gene: TRBJ1-4; V gene: TRBV29-1; clone size: .; CDR3 DNA: TGCAGCGTTGAACCCAGGACAGGTGAAAAACTGTTTTTT; CDR3 protein: CSVEPRTGEKLFF
D gene: .; J gene: TRBJ1-1; V gene: TRBV12-5; clone size: .; CDR3 DNA: TGTGCTAGTGGTTTGGTCCCGCCGGACTCACTCACTGAAGCTTTCTTT; CDR3 protein: CASGLVPPDSLTEAFF
D gene: .; J gene: TRBJ1-3; V gene: TRBV11-2; clone size: .; CDR3 DNA: TGTGCCAGCAGCTTGGTCAGGGCTGGAAACACCATATATTTT; CDR3 protein: CASSLVRAGNTIYF
D gene: .; J gene: TRBJ2-5; V gene: TRBV7-6; clone size: many; CDR3 DNA: TGTGCTAGCAGCTTAGTGCAGGGAGAGACCCAGTACTTC; CDR3 protein: CASSLVQGETQYF
D gene: TRBD1; J gene: TRBJ2-1; V gene: TRBV10-3; clone size: .; CDR3 DNA: TGTGCCATCAGTAGCGGGACAGGGTACGATGAGCAGTTCTTC; CDR3 protein: CAISSGTGYDEQFF
D gene: .; J gene: TRBJ2-1; V gene: TRBV14; clone size: .; CDR3 DNA: TGTGCCAGCAGCCAATACTCTACTAGATACAATGAGCAGTTCTTC; CDR3 protein: CASSQYSTRYNEQFF
D gene: .; J gene: TRBJ1-1; V gene: TRBV29-1; clone size: .; CDR3 DNA: TGCAGCGTTGAGCGGTTGACTGAAGCTTTCTTT; CDR3 protein: CSVERLTEAFF
D gene: TRBD1; J gene: TRBJ2-5; V gene: TRBV5-1; clone size: .; CDR3 DNA: TGCGCCAGCAGCCCCACCGGGACAGGCCAAGAGACCCAGTACTTC; CDR3 protein: CASSPTGTGQETQYF
D gene: TRBD2; J gene: TRBJ2-1; V gene: TRBV6-4; clone size: .; CDR3 DNA: TGTGCCAGCAGTGCCTCCGGGACTAGCGGGAGCGATGAGCAGTTCTTC; CDR3 protein: CASSASGTSGSDEQFF
D gene: .; J gene: TRBJ2-3; V gene: TRBV7-9; clone size: .; CDR3 DNA: TGTGCCAGCAGCTCAGCGGCCGGGAGTGGGGATACGCAGTATTTT; CDR3 protein: CASSSAAGSGDTQYF
D gene: .; J gene: TRBJ1-4; V gene: TRBV15; clone size: .; CDR3 DNA: TGTGCCACCAGCAGAGATCGAGGTGAAAAACTGTTTTTT; CDR3 protein: CATSRDRGEKLFF
D gene: .; J gene: TRBJ2-7; V gene: TRBV15; clone size: once; CDR3 DNA: TGTGCCACCAGCAGGTTGCGGGGCGGGATCGGCTACGAGCAGTACTTC; CDR3 protein: CATSRLRGGIGYEQYF
D gene: .; J gene: TRBJ1-1; V gene: TRBV5-4; clone size: .; CDR3 DNA: TGTGCCAGCAGCTTAGGGGGGCTCCACACTGAAGCTTTCTTT; CDR3 protein: CASSLGGLHTEAFF
D gene: .; J gene: TRBJ1-2; V gene: TRBV10-3; clone size: .; CDR3 DNA: TGTGCCATCAGTAGTGAACAGCCCATCTATGGCTACACCTTC; CDR3 protein: CAISSEQPIYGYTF
D gene: .; J gene: TRBJ1-6; V gene: TRBV4-3; clone size: few; CDR3 DNA: TGCGCCAGCAGCCAAGAAGGGTGGCCGGCTTCACCCCTCCACTTT; CDR3 protein: CASSQEGWPASPLHF
D gene: TRBD2; J gene: TRBJ2-2; V gene: TRBV12-5; clone size: .; CDR3 DNA: TGTGCTAGTGGTCACACTAGCGGGATGAACACCGGGGAGCTGTTTTTT; CDR3 protein: CASGHTSGMNTGELFF